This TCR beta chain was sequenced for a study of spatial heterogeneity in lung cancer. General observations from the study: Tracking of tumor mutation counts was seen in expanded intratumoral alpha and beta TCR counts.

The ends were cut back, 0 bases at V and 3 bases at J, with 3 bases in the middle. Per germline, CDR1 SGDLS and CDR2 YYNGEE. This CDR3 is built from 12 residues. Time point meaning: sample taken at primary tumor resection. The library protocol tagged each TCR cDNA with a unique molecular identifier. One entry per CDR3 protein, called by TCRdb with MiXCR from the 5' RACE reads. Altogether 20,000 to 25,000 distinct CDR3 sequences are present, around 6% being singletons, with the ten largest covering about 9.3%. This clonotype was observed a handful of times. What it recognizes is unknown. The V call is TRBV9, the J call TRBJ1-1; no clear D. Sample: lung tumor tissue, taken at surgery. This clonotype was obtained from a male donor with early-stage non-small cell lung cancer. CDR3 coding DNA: TGTGCCAGCAGCGTAGTGGACACTGAAGCTTTCTTT. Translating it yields CASSVVDTEAFF.